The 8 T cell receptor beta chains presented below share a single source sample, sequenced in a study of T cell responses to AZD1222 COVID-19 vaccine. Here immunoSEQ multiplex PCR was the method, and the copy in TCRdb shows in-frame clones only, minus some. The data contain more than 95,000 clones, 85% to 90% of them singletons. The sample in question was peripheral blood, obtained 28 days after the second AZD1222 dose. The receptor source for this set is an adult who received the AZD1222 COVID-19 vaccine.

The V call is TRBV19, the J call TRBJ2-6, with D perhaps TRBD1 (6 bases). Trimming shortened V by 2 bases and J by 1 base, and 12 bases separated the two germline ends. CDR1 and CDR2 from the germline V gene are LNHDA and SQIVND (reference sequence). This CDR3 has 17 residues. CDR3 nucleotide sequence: TGTGCCAGTAGTATAAACCCAGGGGCTTCTGGGGCCAACGTCCTGACTTTC. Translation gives CASSINPGASGANVLTF.

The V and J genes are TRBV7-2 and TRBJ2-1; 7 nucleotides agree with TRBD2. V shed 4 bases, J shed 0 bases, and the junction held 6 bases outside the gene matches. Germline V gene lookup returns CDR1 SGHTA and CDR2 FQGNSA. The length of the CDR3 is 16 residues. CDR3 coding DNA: TGTGCCAGCAGCTCCCAAGCGGGGAGCTCCTACAATGAGCAGTTCTTC. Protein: CASSSQAGSSYNEQFF. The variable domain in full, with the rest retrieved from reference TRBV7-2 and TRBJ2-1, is GAGVSQSPSNKVTEKGKDVELRCDPISGHTALYWYRQSLGQGLEFLIYFQGNSAPDKSGLPSDRFSAERTGGSVSTLTIQRTQQEDSAVYLCASSSQAGSSYNEQFFGPGTRLTVL.

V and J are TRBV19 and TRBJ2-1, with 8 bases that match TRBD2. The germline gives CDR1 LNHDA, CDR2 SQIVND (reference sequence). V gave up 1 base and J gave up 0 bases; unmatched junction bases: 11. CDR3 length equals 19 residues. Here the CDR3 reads CASSIGRLAGKSSYNEQFF. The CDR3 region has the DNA TGTGCCAGTAGTATAGGTAGGCTAGCGGGTAAAAGCTCCTACAATGAGCAGTTCTTC.

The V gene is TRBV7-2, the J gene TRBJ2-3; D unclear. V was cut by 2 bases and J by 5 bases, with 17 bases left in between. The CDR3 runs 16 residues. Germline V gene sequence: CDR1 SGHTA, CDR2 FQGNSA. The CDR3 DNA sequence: TGTGCCAGCAGCTTACGGCATAGTGATCGGGTAGATACGCAGTATTTT. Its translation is CASSLRHSDRVDTQYF.

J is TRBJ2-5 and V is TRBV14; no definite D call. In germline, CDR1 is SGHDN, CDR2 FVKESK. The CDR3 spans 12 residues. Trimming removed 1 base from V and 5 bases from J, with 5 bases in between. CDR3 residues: CASSQALETQYF. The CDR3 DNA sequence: TGTGCCAGCAGCCAAGCGCTGGAGACCCAGTACTTC.

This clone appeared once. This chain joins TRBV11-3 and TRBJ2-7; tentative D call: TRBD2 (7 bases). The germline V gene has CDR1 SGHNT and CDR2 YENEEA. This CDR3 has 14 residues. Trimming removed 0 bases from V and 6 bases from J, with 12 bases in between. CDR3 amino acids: CASSLDAGAAEQYF. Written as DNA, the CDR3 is TGTGCCAGCAGCTTAGATGCGGGGGCTGCCGAGCAGTACTTC.

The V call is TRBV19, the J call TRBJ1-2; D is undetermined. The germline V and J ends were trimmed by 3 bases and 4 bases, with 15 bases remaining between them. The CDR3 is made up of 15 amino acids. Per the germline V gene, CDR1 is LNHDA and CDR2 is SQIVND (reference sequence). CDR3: CASSIRSRAGYGYTF. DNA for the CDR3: TGTGCCAGTAGTATTAGATCAAGGGCGGGCTATGGCTACACCTTC.

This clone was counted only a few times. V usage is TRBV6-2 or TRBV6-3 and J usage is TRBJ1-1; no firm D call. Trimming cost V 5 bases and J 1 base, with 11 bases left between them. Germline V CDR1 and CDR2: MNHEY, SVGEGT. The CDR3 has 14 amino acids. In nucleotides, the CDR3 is TGTGCCAGCAGTATTAGTGAGCGGAACACTGAAGCTTTCTTT. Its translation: CASSISERNTEAFF.